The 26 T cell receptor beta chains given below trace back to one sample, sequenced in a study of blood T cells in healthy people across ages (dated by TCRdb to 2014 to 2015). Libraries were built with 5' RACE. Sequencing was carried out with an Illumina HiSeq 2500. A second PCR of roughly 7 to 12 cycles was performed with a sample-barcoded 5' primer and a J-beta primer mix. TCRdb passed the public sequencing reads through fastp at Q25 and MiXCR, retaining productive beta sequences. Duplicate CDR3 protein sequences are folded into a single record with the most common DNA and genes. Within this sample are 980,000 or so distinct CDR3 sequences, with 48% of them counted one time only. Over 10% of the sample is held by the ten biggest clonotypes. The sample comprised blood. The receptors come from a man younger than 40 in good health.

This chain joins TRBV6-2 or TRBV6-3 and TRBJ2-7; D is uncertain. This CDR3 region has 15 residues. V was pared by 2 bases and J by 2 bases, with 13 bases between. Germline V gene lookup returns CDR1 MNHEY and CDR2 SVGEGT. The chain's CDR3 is CASSYAVNRAYEQYF. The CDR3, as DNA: TGTGCCAGCAGTTACGCAGTTAATAGGGCCTACGAGCAGTACTTC.

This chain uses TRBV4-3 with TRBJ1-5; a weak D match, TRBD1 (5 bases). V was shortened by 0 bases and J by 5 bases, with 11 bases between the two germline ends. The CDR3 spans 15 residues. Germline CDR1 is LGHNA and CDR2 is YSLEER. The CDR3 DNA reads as TGCGCCAGCAGCCAAGATCTTGGGGGATATCAGCCCCAGCATTTT. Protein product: CASSQDLGGYQPQHF.

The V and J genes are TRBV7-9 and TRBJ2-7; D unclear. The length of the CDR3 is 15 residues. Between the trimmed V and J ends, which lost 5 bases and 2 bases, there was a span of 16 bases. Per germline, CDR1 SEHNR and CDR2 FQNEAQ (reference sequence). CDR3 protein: CASSRGWASTYEQYF. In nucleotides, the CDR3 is TGTGCCAGCAGCCGAGGTTGGGCCTCAACCTACGAGCAGTACTTC.

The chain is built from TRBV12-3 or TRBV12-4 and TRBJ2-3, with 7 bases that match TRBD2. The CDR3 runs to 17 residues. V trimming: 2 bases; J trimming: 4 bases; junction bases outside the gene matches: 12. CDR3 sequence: CASSLIRSSGDADTQYF. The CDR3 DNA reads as TGTGCCAGCAGTTTAATAAGGTCTAGCGGCGATGCAGATACGCAGTATTTT.

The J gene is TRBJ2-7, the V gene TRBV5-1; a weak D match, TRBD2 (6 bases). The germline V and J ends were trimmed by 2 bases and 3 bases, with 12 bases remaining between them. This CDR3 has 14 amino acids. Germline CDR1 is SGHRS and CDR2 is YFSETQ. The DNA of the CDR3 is TGCGCCAGCAGCTTTGGCGCTAGCGACTACGAGCAGTACTTC. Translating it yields CASSFGASDYEQYF.

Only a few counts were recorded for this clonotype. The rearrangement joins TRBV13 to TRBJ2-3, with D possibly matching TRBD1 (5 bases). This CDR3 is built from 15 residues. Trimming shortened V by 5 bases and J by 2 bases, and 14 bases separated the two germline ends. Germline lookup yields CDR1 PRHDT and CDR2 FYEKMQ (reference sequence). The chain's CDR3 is CASSPRQLVTDTQYF. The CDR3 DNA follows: TGTGCCAGCAGCCCCCGACAGCTTGTCACAGATACGCAGTATTTT.

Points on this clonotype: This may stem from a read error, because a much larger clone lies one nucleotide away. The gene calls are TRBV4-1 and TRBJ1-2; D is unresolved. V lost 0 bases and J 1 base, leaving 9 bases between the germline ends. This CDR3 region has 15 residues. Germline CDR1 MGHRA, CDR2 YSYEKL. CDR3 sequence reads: CASSQDLRLNYGYTF. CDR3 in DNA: TGCGCCAGCAGCCAAGATCTCCGCCTTAACTATGGCTACACCTTC.

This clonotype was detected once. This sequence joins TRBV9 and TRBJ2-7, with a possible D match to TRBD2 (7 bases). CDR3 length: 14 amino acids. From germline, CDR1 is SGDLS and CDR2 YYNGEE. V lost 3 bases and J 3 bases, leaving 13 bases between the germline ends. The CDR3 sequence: CASSATGGHYEQYF. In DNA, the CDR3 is TGTGCCAGCAGCGCCACGGGGGGCCACTACGAGCAGTACTTC.

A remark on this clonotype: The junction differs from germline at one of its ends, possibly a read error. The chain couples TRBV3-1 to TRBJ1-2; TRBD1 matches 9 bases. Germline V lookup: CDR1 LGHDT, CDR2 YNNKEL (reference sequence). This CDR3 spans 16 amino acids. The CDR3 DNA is TGTGCCAGCAGCCAAGATCGGGGGACAGGGAGTGGTGGCCACACCTTC. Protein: CASSQDRGTGSGGHTF.

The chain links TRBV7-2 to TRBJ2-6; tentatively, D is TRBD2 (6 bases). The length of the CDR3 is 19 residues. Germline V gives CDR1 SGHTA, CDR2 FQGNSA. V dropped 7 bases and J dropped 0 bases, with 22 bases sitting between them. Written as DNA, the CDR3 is TGTGCCAGCACTCTCGTCAATCTAGCGTACAGCTCTGGGGCCAACGTCCTGACTTTC. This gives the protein CASTLVNLAYSSGANVLTF.

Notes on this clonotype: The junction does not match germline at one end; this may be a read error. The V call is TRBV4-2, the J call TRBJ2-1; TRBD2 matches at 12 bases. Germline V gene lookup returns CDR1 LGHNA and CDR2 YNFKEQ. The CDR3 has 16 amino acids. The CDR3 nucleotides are TGTGCCAGCAGCCTTCCTAGCGGGGGGGTTAACAATAAGCAGTTCTTC. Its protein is CASSLPSGGVNNKQFF.

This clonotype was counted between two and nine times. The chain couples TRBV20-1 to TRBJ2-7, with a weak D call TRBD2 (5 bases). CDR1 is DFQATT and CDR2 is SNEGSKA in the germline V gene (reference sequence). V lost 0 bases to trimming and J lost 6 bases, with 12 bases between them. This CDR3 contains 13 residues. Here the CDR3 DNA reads TGCAGTGCTAGAGATCAACGCCGGGGCGAGCAGTACTTC. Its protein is CSARDQRRGEQYF.

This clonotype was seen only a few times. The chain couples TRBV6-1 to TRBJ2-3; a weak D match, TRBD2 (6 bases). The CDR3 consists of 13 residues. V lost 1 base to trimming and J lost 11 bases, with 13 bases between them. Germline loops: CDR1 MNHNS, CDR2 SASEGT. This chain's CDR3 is CASSEEVPGRQYF. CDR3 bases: TGTGCCAGCAGTGAAGAGGTCCCCGGGAGGCAGTATTTT.

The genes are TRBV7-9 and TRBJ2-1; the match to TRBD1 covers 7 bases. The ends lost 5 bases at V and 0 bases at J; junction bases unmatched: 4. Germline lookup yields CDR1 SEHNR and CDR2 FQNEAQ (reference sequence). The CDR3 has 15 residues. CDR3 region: CASSQQGTSYNEQFF. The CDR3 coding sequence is TGTGCCAGCAGCCAACAGGGGACCTCCTACAATGAGCAGTTCTTC.

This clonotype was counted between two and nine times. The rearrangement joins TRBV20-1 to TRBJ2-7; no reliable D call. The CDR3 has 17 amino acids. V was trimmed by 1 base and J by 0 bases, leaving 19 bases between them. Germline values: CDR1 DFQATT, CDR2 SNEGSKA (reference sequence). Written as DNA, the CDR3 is TGCAGTGCTAGAGTTGGCCGGCGGAGTGCCTACTCCTACGAGCAGTACTTC. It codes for CSARVGRRSAYSYEQYF.

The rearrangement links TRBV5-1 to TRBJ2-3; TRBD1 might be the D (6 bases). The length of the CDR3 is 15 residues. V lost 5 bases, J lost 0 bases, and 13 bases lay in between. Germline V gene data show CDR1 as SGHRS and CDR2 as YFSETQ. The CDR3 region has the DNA TGCGCCAGCAGGTCCGGACAGATGAGCACAGATACGCAGTATTTT. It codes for CASRSGQMSTDTQYF.

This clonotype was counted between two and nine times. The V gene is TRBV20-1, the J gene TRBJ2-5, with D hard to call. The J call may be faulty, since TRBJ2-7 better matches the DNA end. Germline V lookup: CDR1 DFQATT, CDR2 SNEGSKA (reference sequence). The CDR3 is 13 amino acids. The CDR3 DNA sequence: TGCAGTGCGGATCCCCACAATAAGGACGAGCAGTACTTC. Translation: CSADPHNKDEQYF.

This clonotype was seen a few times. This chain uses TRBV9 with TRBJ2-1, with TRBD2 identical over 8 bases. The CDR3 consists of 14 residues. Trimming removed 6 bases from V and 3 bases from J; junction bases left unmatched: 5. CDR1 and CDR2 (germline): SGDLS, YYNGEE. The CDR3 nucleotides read TGTGCCAGCAACGGGGGGGCCCTCTACAATGAGCAGTTCTTC. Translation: CASNGGALYNEQFF.

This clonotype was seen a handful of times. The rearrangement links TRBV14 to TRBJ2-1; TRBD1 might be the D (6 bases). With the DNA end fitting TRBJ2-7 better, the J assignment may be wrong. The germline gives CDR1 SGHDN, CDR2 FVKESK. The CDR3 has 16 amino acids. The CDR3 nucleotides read TGTGCCAGCAGCCGACGAACAGGGAGTAGGTACAATGAGCAGTACTTC. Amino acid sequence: CASSRRTGSRYNEQYF.

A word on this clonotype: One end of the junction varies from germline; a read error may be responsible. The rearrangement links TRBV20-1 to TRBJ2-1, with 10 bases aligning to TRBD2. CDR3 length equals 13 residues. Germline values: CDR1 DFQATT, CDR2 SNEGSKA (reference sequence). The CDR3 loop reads CNAGVTSGAEQFF. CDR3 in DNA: TGCAATGCTGGAGTTACTAGCGGGGCAGAGCAGTTCTTC.

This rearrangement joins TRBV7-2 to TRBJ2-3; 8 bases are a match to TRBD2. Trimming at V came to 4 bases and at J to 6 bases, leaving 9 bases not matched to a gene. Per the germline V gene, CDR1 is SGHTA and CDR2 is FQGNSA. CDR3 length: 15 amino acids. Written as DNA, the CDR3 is TGTGCCAGCAGCTACGGCGGGAGGCGTAGGGATACGCAGTATTTT. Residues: CASSYGGRRRDTQYF.

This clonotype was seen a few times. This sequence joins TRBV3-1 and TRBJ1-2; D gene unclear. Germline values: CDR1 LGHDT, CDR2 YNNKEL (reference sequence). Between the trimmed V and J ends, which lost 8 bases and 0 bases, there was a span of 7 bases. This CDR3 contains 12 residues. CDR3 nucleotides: TGTGCCAGCGGAACGGCTAACTATGGCTACACCTTC. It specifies CASGTANYGYTF.

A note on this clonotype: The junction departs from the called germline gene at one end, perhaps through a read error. The CDR3 is CANSTGCNEQFF. The CDR3 DNA reads as TGTGCCAACAGCACAGGCTGCAATGAGCAGTTCTTC. The genes are TRBV7-2 and TRBJ2-1; a weak D match, TRBD1 (5 bases). This CDR3 comprises 12 residues. Germline loops: CDR1 SGHTA, CDR2 FQGNSA.

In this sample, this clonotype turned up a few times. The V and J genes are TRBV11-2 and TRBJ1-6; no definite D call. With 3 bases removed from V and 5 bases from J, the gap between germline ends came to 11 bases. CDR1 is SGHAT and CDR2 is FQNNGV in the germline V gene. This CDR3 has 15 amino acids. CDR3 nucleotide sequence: TGTGCCAGCAGCTTCGAGACGGGAGATAATTCACCCCTCCACTTT. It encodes CASSFETGDNSPLHF.

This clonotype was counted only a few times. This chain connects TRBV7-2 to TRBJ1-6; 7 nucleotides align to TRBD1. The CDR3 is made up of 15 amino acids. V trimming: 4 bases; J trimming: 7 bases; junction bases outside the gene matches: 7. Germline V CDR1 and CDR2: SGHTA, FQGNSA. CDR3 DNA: TGTGCCAGCAGCTACCAAGGACAGGCGAATTCACCCCTCCACTTT. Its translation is CASSYQGQANSPLHF.

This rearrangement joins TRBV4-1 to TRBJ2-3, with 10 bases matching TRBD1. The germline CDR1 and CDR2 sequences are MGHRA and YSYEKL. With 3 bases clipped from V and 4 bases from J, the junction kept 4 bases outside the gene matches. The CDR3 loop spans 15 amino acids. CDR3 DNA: TGCGCCAGCAGCCAGGACAGGGGGTTTCCAGATACGCAGTATTTT. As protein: CASSQDRGFPDTQYF.